The text below deals with one T cell receptor beta chain. This sample is drawn from a study of cytomegalovirus exposure and HLA in healthy donors. Study-wide background: An early data release held some 89 million unique TCRs from HLA-typed donors.

This CDR3 is built from 14 residues. Germline V lookup: CDR1 MNHNY, CDR2 SVGAGI (reference sequence). V shed 8 bases, J shed 6 bases, and the junction held 7 bases outside the gene matches. In the PCR, 60 Vbeta and 13 Jbeta primers were used. Assay used: immunoSEQ multiplex PCR; TCRdb lists only in-frame clones, some missing. The profile shows fewer than 200,000 clones, roughly 80% of them singletons. What was sequenced was PBMCs. The chain combines TRBV6-6 with TRBJ2-2, with 9 bases matching TRBD1. This clonotype was sampled from a man aged 50-60 years in good health and CMV-seropositive. The CDR3 sequence is CASQGTGRAGELFF. The CDR3 DNA sequence: TGTGCCAGCCAAGGGACAGGGCGGGCCGGGGAGCTGTTTTTT.